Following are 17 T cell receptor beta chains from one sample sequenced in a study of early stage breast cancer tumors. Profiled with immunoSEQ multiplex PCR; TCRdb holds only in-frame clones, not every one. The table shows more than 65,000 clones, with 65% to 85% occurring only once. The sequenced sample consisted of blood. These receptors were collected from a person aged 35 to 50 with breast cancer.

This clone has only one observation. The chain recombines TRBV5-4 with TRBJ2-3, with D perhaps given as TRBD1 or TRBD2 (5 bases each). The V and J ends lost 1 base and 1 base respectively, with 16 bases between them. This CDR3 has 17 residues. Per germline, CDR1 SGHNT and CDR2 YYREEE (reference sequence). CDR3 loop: CASSLYQGLGGTDTQYF. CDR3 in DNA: TGTGCCAGCAGCTTGTATCAGGGCCTGGGGGGCACAGATACGCAGTATTTT.

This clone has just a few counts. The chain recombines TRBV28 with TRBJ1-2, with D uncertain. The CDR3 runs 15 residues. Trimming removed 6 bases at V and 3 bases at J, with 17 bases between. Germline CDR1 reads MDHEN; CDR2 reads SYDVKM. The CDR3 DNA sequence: TGTGCCAGCAGGCTAGAGGGCTTTCGCCACTATGGCTACACCTTC. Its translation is CASRLEGFRHYGYTF.

This CDR3 is CASSLSRTVTEDEQYF. The CDR3 nucleotides are TGTGCCAGCAGTTTATCTCGGACAGTAACGGAAGACGAGCAGTACTTC. The V gene is TRBV27, the J gene TRBJ2-7; D is perhaps TRBD1 (6 bases). Germline V gene sequence: CDR1 MNHEY, CDR2 SMNVEV (reference sequence). V lost 0 bases and J 5 bases, leaving 17 bases between the germline ends. This CDR3 has 16 amino acids.

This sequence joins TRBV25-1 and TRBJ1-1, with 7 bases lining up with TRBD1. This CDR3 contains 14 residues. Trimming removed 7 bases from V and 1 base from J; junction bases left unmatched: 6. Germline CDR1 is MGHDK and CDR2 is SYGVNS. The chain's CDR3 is CASIPTGKNTEAFF. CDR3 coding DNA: TGTGCCAGCATCCCGACAGGGAAGAACACTGAAGCTTTCTTT.

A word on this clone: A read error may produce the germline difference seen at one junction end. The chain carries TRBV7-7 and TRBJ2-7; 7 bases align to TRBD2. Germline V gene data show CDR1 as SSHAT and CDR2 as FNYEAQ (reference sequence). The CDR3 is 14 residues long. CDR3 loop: CASSLGRGSYEQYF. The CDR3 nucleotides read TGTGCTAGCAGCTTAGGGAGGGGATCCTACGAGCAGTACTTC.

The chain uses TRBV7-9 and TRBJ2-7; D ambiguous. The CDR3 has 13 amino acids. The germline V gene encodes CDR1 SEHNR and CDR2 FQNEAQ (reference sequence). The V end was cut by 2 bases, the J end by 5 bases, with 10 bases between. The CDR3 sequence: CASSLTSSHEQYF. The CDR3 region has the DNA TGTGCCAGCAGCTTAACCTCCTCTCACGAGCAGTACTTC.

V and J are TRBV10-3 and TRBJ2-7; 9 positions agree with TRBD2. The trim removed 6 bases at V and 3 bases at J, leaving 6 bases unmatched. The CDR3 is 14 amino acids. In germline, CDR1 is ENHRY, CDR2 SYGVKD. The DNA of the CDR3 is TGTGCCATCAGACCTAGCGGGACCTTCTACGAGCAGTACTTC. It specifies CAIRPSGTFYEQYF.

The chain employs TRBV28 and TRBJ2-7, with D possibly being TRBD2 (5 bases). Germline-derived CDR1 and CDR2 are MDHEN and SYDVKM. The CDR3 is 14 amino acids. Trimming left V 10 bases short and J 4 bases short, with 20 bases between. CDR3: CATRAPDSRYEQYF. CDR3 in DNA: TGTGCCACTCGGGCCCCGGACTCCCGTTACGAGCAGTACTTC.

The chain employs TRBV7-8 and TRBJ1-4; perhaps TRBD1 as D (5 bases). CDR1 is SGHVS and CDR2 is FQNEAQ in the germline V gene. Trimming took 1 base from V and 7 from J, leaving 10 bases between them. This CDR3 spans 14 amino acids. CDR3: CASSLEGRVEKLFF. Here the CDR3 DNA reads TGTGCCAGCAGCTTAGAGGGCAGGGTTGAAAAACTGTTTTTT.

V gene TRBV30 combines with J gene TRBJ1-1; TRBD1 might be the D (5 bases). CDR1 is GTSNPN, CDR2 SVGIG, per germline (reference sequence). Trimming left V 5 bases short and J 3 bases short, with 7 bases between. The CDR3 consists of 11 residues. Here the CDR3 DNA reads TGTGCCTGGGGGACCTACACTGAAGCTTTCTTT. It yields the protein CAWGTYTEAFF.

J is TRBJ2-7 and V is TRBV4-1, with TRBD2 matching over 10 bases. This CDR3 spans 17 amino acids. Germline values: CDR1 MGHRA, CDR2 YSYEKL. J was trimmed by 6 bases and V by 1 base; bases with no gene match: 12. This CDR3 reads CASSQAPAGGPNSEQYF. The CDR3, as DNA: TGCGCCAGCAGCCAAGCCCCAGCGGGAGGGCCTAATTCCGAGCAGTACTTC.

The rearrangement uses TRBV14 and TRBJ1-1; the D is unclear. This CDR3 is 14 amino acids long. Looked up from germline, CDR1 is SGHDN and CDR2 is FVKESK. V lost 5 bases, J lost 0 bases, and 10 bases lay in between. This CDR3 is CASSFRALNTEAFF. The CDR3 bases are TGTGCCAGCAGCTTCCGGGCCTTGAACACTGAAGCTTTCTTT. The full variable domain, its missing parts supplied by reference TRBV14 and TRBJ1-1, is EAGVTQFPSHSVIEKGQTVTLRCDPISGHDNLYWYRRVMGKEIKFLLHFVKESKQDESGMPNNRFLAERTGGTYSTLKVQPAELEDSGVYFCASSFRALNTEAFFGQGTRLTVV.

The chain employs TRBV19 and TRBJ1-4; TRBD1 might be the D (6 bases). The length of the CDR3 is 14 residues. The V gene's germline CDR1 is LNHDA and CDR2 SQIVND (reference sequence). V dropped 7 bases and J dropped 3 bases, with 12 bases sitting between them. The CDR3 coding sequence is TGTGCCAGTACCCCGGGACATCCTAATGAAAAACTGTTTTTT. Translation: CASTPGHPNEKLFF.

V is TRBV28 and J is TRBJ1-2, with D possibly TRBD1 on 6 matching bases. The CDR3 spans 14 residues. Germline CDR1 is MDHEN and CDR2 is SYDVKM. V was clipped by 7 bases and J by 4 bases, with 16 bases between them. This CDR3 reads CASTIPQGTYGYTF. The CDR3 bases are TGTGCCAGCACCATCCCCCAGGGGACCTATGGCTACACCTTC.

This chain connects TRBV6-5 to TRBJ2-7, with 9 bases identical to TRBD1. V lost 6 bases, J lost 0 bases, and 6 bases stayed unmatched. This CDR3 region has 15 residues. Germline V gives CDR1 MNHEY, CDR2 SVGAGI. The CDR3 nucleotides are TGTGCCAGCAGAACCGGGACAGGGACCTCCTACGAGCAGTACTTC. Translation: CASRTGTGTSYEQYF.

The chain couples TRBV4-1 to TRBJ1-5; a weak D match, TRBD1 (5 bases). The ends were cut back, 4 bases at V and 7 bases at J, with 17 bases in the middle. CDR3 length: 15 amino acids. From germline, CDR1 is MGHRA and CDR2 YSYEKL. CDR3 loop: CASSRRGGFSQPQHF. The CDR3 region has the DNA TGCGCCAGCAGCCGTCGTGGGGGTTTCAGCCAGCCCCAGCATTTT.

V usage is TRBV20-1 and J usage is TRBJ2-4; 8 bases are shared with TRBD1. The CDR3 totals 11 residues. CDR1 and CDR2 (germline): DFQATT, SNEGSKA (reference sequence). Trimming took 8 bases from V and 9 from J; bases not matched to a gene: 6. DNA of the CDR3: TGCAGTACCGGACAGGGAAGCATTCAGTACTTC. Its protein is CSTGQGSIQYF.